These 8 T cell receptor beta chains share one sample of origin, sequenced in a study of esophageal squamous cell carcinoma under preoperative chemotherapy (dated by TCRdb to about 2018). The protocol used for the library was PCR. The sequencer was a HiSeq X Ten. In-frame beta chains were kept once TCRdb had trimmed the public reads at Q25 with fastp and called clones with MiXCR. Identical CDR3 proteins give one entry, which carries the most common genes and DNA. This sample gives 10,000 to 15,000 distinct CDR3 sequences in total; around half of them show up just once. The ten largest clones represent over 15% of the sample. What the time point label conveys for this sample: before preoperative PTX-NDP chemotherapy. This specimen was collected from a patient given preoperative chemotherapy. The receptors come from a human donor with esophageal squamous cell carcinoma. The donor label of this sample is uncertain.

By share, this clonotype ranks as large. This chain joins TRBV6-1 and TRBJ2-1; the D gene is possibly TRBD1 (5 bases). Trimming removed 2 bases from V and 12 bases from J, with 29 bases in between. This CDR3 has 18 residues. Germline CDR1 MNHNS, CDR2 SASEGT. CDR3 sequence (DNA): TGTGCCAGCAGTGAAAGCCGTGTCGACGCAGGGTCGAGCTTTTGGCAGTTCTTC. As protein: CASSESRVDAGSSFWQFF.

The chain has TRBV14 and TRBJ2-7; D might be TRBD1 (6 bases). CDR1 is SGHDN, CDR2 FVKESK, per germline. V lost 4 bases and J 3 bases, leaving 13 bases between the germline ends. This CDR3 region has 14 residues. DNA of the CDR3: TGTGCCAGCAGCCCGAGAACAGGGAACTACGAGCAGTACTTC. Its protein is CASSPRTGNYEQYF.

This rearrangement joins TRBV6-5 to TRBJ2-4, with D possibly TRBD2 on 7 matching bases. V was shortened by 4 bases and J by 13 bases, with 23 bases between the two germline ends. CDR3 length equals 15 residues. Germline V gene sequence: CDR1 MNHEY, CDR2 SVGAGI. CDR3 residues: CASSSAGASYNEQYF. The CDR3 DNA reads as TGTGCCAGCAGTTCTGCGGGGGCCTCCTACAATGAGCAGTACTTC.

A few counts support this clonotype. The chain has TRBV6-5 and TRBJ2-3, with unresolved D. Per germline, CDR1 MNHEY and CDR2 SVGAGI. V lost 2 bases and J 4 bases, leaving 13 bases between the germline ends. The CDR3 length is 15 residues. In DNA, the CDR3 is TGTGCCAGCAGTTACCCCGGGTCTGGCTCAGATACGCAGTATTTT. It yields the protein CASSYPGSGSDTQYF.

Notes on this clonotype: At one of its ends the junction is not consistent with the germline gene, which may arise from a read error. J is TRBJ2-3 and V is TRBV7-3; the D gene is possibly TRBD2 (6 bases). Germline V gene data show CDR1 as SGHTA and CDR2 as FQGTGA. This CDR3 has 14 residues. CDR3: CASSVAGSPETQYF. In DNA form, the CDR3 reads TGTGCCAGCAGCGTGGCGGGAAGCCCAGAGACGCAGTATTTT. Filled out from reference TRBV7-3 and TRBJ2-3, the complete variable domain reads GAGVSQTPSNKVTEKGKYVELRCDPISGHTALYWYRQSLGQGPEFLIYFQGTGAADDSGLPNDRFFAVRPEGSVSTLKIQRTERGDSAVYLCASSVAGSPETQYFGPGTRLTVL.

J is TRBJ2-7 and V is TRBV7-2; D possibly corresponds to TRBD1 (5 bases). The germline CDR1 and CDR2 sequences are SGHTA and FQGNSA. The CDR3 has 17 residues. Trimming removed 2 bases from V and 0 bases from J, with 17 bases in between. CDR3 sequence reads: CASSLSASWTNSYEQYF. CDR3 nucleotides: TGTGCCAGCAGCTTATCGGCCTCATGGACAAACTCCTACGAGCAGTACTTC.

The chain combines TRBV6-1 with TRBJ2-4; 7 nucleotides match TRBD1. The germline CDR1 and CDR2 sequences are MNHNS and SASEGT. The CDR3 is made up of 18 amino acids. Trimming at V came to 1 base and at J to 13 bases, leaving 22 bases not matched to a gene. The CDR3 sequence is CASSEVARAGGTHNEQYF. Written as DNA, the CDR3 is TGTGCCAGCAGTGAAGTGGCTCGGGCAGGGGGTACACACAATGAGCAGTACTTC.

The chain links TRBV6-5 to TRBJ2-1, with TRBD2 matching over 8 bases. The end of the DNA fits TRBJ2-5 better, so the J call may be wrong. Germline V gene lookup returns CDR1 MNHEY and CDR2 SVGAGI. This CDR3 region has 16 residues. Here the CDR3 reads CASSYSSGASQETQYF. The CDR3 bases are TGTGCCAGCAGTTACTCTAGCGGGGCTAGTCAAGAGACCCAGTACTTC.